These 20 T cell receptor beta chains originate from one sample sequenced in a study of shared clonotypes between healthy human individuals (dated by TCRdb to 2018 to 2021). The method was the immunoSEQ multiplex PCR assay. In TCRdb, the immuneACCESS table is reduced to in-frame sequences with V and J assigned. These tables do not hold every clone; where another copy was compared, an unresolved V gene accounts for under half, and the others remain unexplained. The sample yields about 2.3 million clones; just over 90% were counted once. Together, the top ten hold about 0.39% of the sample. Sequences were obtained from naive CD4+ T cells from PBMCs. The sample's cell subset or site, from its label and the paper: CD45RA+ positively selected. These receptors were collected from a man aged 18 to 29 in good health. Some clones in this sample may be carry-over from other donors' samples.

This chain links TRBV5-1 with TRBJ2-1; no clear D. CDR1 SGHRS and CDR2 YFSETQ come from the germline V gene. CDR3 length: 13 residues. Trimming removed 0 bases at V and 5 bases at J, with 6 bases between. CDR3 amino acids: CASSLGNDNEQFF. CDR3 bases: TGCGCCAGCAGCTTGGGCAATGACAATGAGCAGTTCTTC.

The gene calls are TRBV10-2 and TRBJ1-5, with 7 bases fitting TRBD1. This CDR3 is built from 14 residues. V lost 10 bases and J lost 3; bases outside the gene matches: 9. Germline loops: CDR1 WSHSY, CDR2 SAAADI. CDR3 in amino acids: CATVDRKDNQPQHF. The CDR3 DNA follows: TGCGCCACCGTGGACAGGAAGGACAATCAGCCCCAGCATTTT.

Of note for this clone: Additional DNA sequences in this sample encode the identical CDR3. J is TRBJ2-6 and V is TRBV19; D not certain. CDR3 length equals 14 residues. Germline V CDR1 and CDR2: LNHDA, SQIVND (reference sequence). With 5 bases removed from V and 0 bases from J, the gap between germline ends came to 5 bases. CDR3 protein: CASSGGSGANVLTF. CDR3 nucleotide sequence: TGTGCCAGTAGTGGCGGCTCTGGGGCCAACGTCCTGACTTTC.

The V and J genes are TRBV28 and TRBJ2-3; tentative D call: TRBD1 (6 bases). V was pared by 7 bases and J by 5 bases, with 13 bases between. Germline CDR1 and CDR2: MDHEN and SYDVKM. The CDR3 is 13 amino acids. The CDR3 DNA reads TGTGCCAGCATTGGCCAGGGGCGAGATACGCAGTATTTT. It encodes CASIGQGRDTQYF.

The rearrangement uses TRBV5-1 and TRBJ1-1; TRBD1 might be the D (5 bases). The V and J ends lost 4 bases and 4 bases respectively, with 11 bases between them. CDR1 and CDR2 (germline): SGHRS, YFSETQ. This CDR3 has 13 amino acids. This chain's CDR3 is CASSTGLGTEAFF. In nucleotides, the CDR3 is TGCGCCAGCAGCACGGGACTGGGCACTGAAGCTTTCTTT.

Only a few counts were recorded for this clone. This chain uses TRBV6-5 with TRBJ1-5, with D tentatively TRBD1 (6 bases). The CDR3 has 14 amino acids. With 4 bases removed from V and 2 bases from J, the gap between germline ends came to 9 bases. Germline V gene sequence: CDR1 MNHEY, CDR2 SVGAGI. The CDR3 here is CASSSRQGNQPQHF. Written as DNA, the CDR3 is TGTGCCAGCAGTTCTCGACAGGGCAATCAGCCCCAGCATTTT.

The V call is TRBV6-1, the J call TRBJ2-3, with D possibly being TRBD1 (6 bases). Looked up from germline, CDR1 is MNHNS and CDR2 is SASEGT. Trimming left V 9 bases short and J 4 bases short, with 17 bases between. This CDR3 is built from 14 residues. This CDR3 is CASQTGYFSDTQYF. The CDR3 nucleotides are TGTGCCAGTCAAACAGGGTATTTTTCAGATACGCAGTATTTT.

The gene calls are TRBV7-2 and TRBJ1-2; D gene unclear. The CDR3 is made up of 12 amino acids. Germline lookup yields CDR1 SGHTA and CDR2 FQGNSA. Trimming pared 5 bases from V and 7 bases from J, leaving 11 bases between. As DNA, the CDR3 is TGTGCCAGCAGCCCACAAATGGGTGGCTACACCTTC. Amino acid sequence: CASSPQMGGYTF. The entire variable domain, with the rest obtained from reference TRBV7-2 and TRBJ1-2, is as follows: GAGVSQSPSNKVTEKGKDVELRCDPISGHTALYWYRQSLGQGLEFLIYFQGNSAPDKSGLPSDRFSAERTGGSVSTLTIQRTQQEDSAVYLCASSPQMGGYTFGSGTRLTVV.

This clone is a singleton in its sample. CDR3 sequence: CASSPFPPGQGGMYF. CDR3 DNA sequence: TGTGCCAGCTCACCCTTCCCCCCTGGACAGGGTGGAATGTACTTC. The chain combines TRBV18 with TRBJ2-4; TRBD1 agrees at 8 bases. Germline V gene sequence: CDR1 KGHSH, CDR2 LQKENI. V trimming: 3 bases; J trimming: 15 bases; junction bases outside the gene matches: 16. This CDR3 is built from 15 residues. Filled out from reference TRBV18 and TRBJ2-4, the complete variable domain reads NAGVMQNPRHLVRRRGQEARLRCSPMKGHSHVYWYRQLPEEGLKFMVYLQKENIIDESGMPKERFSAEFPKEGPSILRIQQVVRGDSAAYFCASSPFPPGQGGMYFGAGTRLSVL.

As DNA, the CDR3 is TGCAGCGTTGAGAGTACCGCGAACACCGGGGAGCTGTTTTTT. This gives the protein CSVESTANTGELFF. The genes are TRBV29-1 and TRBJ2-2; D gene unclear. In germline, CDR1 is SQVTM, CDR2 ANQGSEA. V lost 3 bases, J lost 0 bases, and 8 bases lay in between. The CDR3 totals 14 residues.

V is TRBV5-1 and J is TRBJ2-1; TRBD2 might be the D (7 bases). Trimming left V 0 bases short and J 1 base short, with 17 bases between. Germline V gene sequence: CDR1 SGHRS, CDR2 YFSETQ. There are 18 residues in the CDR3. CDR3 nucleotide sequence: TGCGCCAGCAGCTTGGCCTTCGGGCGGGGGCCTTCCTACAATGAGCAGTTCTTC. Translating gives CASSLAFGRGPSYNEQFF.

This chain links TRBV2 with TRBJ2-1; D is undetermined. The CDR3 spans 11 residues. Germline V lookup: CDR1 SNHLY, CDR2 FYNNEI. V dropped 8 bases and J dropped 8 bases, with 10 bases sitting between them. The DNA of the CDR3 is TGTGCCAGCCTTAGGTGGGATGAGCAGTTCTTC. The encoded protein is CASLRWDEQFF.

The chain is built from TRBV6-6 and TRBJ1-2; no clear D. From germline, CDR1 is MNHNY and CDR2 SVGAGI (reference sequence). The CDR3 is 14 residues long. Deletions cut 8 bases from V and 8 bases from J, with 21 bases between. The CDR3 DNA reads TGTGCCAGCGGCGAACCAGGAGTCCTATCCGGCTACACCTTC. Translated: CASGEPGVLSGYTF.

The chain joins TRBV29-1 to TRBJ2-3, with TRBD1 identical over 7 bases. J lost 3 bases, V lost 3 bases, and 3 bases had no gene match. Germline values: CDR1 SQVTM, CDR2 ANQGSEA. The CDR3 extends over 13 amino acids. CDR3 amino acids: CSVDRQGTDTQYF. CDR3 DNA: TGCAGCGTTGATAGACAGGGAACAGATACGCAGTATTTT.

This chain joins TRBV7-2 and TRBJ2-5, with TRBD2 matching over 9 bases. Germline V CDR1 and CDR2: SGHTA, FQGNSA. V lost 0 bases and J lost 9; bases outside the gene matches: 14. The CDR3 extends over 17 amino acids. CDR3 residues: CASSLAGAGGQGLAQYF. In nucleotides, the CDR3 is TGTGCCAGCAGCTTAGCTGGAGCGGGAGGCCAGGGTTTGGCCCAGTACTTC.

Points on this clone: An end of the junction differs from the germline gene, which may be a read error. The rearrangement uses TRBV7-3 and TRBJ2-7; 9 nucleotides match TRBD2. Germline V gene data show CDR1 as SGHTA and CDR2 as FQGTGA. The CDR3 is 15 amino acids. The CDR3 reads CASSVTGTSSYEQYF. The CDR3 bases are TGTGCCAGCAGCGTAACCGGGACTAGCAGCTACGAGCAGTACTTC. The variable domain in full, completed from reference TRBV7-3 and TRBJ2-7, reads GAGVSQTPSNKVTEKGKYVELRCDPISGHTALYWYRQSLGQGPEFLIYFQGTGAADDSGLPNDRFFAVRPEGSVSTLKIQRTERGDSAVYLCASSVTGTSSYEQYFGPGTRLTVT.

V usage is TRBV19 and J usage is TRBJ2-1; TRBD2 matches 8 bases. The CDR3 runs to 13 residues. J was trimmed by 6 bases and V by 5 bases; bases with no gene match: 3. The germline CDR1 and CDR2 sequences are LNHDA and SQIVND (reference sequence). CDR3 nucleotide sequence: TGTGCCAGTAGTCCGGGGACTAGCAATGAGCAGTTCTTC. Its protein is CASSPGTSNEQFF.

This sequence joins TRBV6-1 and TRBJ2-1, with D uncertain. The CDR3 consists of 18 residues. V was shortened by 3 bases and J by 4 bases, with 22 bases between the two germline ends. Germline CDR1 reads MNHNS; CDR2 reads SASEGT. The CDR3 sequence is CASSDWKGPAYKYNEQFF. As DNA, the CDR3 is TGTGCCAGCAGTGATTGGAAGGGCCCAGCTTATAAATACAATGAGCAGTTCTTC.

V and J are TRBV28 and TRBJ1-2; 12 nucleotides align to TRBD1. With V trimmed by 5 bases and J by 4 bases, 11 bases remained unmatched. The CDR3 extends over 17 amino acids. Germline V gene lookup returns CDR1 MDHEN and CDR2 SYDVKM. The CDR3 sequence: CASSLGTGGLGSYGYTF. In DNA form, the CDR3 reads TGTGCCAGCAGTCTCGGGACAGGGGGCCTCGGATCCTATGGCTACACCTTC.

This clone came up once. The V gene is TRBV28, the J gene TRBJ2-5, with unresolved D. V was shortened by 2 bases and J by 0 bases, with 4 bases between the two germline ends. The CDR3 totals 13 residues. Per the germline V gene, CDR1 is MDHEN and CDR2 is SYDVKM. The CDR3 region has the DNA TGTGCCAGCAGTTTACCGTACCAAGAGACCCAGTACTTC. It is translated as CASSLPYQETQYF.